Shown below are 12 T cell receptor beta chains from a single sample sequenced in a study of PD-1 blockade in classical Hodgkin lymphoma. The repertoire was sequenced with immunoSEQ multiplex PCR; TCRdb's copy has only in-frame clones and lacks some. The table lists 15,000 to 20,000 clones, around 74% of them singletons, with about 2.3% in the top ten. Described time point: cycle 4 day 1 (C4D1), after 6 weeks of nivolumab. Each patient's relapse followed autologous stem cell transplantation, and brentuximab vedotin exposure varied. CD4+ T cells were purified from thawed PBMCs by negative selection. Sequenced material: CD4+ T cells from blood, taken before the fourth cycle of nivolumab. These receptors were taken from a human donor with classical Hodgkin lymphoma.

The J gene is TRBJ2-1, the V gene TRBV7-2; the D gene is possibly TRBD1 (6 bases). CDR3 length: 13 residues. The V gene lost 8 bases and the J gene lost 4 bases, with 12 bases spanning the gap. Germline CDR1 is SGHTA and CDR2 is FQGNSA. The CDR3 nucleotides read TGTGCCAGCGGATCAGGGGCTTACAATGAGCAGTTCTTC. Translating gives CASGSGAYNEQFF.

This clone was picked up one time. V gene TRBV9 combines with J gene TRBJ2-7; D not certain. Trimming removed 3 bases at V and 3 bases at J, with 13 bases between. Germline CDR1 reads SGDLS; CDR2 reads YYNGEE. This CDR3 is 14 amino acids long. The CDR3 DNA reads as TGTGCCAGCAGCGCTCAACCAGACGGCTACGAGCAGTACTTC. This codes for CASSAQPDGYEQYF.

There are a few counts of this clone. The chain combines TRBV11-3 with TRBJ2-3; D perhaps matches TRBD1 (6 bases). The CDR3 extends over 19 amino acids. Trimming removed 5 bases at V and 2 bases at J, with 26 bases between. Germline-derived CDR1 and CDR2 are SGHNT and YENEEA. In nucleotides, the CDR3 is TGTGCCAGCAGCCACCATTCAGGACATGGTCAGGGGATCACAGATACGCAGTATTTT. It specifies CASSHHSGHGQGITDTQYF.

The CDR3 region has the DNA TGTGCCAGCACCGCCGGGACACACGAGCAGTACGTC. Protein: CASTAGTHEQYV. The chain joins TRBV28 to TRBJ2-7; the D gene is possibly TRBD1 (6 bases). V lost 7 bases, J lost 5 bases, and 12 bases lay in between. This CDR3 is 12 amino acids long. The germline CDR1 and CDR2 sequences are MDHEN and SYDVKM.

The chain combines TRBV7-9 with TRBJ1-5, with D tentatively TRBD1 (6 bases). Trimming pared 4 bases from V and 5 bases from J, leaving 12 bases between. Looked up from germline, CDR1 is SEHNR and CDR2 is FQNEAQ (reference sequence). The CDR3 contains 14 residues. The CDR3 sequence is CASSSSQGYQPQHF. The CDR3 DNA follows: TGTGCCAGCAGCTCCTCACAGGGTTATCAGCCCCAGCATTTT.

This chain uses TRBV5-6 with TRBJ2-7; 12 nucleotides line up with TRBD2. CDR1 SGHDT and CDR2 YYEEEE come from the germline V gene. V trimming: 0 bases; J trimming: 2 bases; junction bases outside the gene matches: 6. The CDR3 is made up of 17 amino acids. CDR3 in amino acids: CASSLELTSGSPYEQYF. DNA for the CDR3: TGTGCCAGCAGCTTGGAACTGACTAGCGGGAGCCCCTACGAGCAGTACTTC.

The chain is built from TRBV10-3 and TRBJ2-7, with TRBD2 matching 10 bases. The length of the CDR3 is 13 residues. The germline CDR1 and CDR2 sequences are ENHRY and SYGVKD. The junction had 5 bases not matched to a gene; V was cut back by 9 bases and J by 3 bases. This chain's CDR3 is CAISSGGDYEQYV. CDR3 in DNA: TGTGCCATATCTAGCGGGGGAGACTACGAGCAGTACGTC.

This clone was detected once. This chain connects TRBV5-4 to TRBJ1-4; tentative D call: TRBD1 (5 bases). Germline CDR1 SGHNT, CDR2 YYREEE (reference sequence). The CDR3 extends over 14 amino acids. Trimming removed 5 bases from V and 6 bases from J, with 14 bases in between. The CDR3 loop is CASRRLGLDEKLFF. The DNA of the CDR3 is TGTGCCAGCAGGAGACTGGGGCTAGATGAAAAACTGTTTTTT.

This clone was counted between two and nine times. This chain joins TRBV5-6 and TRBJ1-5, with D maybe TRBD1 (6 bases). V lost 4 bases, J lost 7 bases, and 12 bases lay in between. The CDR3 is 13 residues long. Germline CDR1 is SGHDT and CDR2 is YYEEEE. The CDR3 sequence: CASSDNRDQPQHF. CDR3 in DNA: TGTGCCAGCAGCGACAACAGGGACCAGCCCCAGCATTTT.

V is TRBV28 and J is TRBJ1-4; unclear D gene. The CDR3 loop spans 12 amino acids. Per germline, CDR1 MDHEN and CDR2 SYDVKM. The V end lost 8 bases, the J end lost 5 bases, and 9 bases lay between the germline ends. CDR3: CASGRGNEKLFF. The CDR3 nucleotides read TGTGCCAGCGGACGGGGAAATGAAAAACTGTTTTTT.

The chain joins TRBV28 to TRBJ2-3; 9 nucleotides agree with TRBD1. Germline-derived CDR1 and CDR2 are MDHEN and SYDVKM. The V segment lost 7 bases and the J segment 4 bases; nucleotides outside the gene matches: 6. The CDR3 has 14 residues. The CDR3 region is CASTTDRGPDTQYF. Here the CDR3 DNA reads TGTGCCAGCACCACGGACAGGGGCCCAGATACGCAGTATTTT.

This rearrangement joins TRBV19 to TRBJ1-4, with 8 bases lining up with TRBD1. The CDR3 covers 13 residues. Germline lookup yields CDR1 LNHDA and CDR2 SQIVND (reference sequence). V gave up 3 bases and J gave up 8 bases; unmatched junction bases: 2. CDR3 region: CASSIRTGEKLFF. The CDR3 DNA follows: TGTGCCAGTAGTATTCGGACAGGGGAAAAACTGTTTTTT.